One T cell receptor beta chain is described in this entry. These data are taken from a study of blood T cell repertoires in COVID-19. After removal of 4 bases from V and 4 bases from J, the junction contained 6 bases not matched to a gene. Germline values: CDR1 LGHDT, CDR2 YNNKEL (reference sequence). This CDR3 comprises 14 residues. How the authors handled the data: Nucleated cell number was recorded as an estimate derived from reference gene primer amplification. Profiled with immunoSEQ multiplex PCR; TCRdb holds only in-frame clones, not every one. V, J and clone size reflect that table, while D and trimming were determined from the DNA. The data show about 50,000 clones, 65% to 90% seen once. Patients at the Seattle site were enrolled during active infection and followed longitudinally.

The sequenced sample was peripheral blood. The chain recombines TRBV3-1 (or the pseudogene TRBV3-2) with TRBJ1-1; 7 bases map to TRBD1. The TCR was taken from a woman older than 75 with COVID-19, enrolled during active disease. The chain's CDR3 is CASSPRDSSTEAFF. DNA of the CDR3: TGTGCCAGCAGCCCGAGGGACAGCTCCACTGAAGCTTTCTTT.